A single sample gave rise to the 9 T cell receptor beta chains below, sequenced in a study of cytomegalovirus exposure and HLA in healthy donors. The PCR employed 60 Vbeta primers together with 13 Jbeta primers. Data came from immunoSEQ multiplex PCR; TCRdb stores just in-frame clones and leaves some out. The sample contains approximately 290,000 clones, 75% to 85% of which appear only once. The sample comprised PBMCs. The source is a girl between 2 and 10 years old in good health and CMV-seronegative.

The chain combines TRBV5-4 with TRBJ1-4, with TRBD1 identical over 7 bases. The CDR3 runs to 15 residues. J gave up 7 bases and V 2 bases, and 8 bases lay outside the gene matches. Germline CDR1 is SGHNT and CDR2 is YYREEE (reference sequence). CDR3: CASSFSDRAGEKLFF. The CDR3 DNA sequence: TGTGCCAGCAGCTTTTCTGACAGGGCTGGTGAAAAACTGTTTTTT.

The chain employs TRBV29-1 and TRBJ2-1; 13 positions agree with TRBD2. V was clipped by 5 bases and J by 6 bases; unmatched bases: 4. The V gene's germline CDR1 is SQVTM and CDR2 ANQGSEA. The CDR3 totals 14 residues. CDR3 sequence: CSVLGLAGINEQFF. The CDR3 nucleotides read TGCAGCGTTTTGGGACTAGCGGGGATCAATGAGCAGTTCTTC.

CDR3 DNA sequence: TGCAGCGTTGAAGATATAGCGGGACCATTCAATGAGCAGTTCTTC. Translating gives CSVEDIAGPFNEQFF. The rearrangement uses TRBV29-1 and TRBJ2-1; 8 nucleotides match TRBD2. The CDR3 is 15 amino acids. Trimming took 0 bases from V and 6 from J; bases not matched to a gene: 7. The germline V gene encodes CDR1 SQVTM and CDR2 ANQGSEA.

This clone appeared a few times. This chain joins TRBV7-9 and TRBJ1-1; no clear D. Trimming took off 1 base at V and 4 bases at J, with 13 bases between the two ends. This CDR3 region has 15 residues. The germline V gene has CDR1 SEHNR and CDR2 FQNEAQ (reference sequence). For the CDR3, the DNA is TGTGCCAGCAGCTTAGGTGAGGGTTTCGGCACTGAAGCTTTCTTT. It encodes CASSLGEGFGTEAFF. The whole variable domain, filled in from reference TRBV7-9 and TRBJ1-1, reads DTGVSQNPRHKITKRGQNVTFRCDPISEHNRLYWYRQTLGQGPEFLTYFQNEAQLEKSRLLSDRFSAERPKGSFSTLEIQRTEQGDSAMYLCASSLGEGFGTEAFFGQGTRLTVV.

This clone was seen a few times. This chain links TRBV5-1 with TRBJ1-1; no firm D call. The CDR3 is made up of 15 amino acids. Germline CDR1 is SGHRS and CDR2 is YFSETQ. V dropped 4 bases and J dropped 0 bases, with 13 bases sitting between them. CDR3 residues: CASSDERWMNTEAFF. The DNA of the CDR3 is TGCGCCAGCAGCGACGAGCGGTGGATGAACACTGAAGCTTTCTTT.

This chain connects TRBV9 to TRBJ2-2, with D hard to call. This CDR3 has 12 residues. The V gene lost 0 bases and the J gene lost 6 bases, with 3 bases spanning the gap. Germline V CDR1 and CDR2: SGDLS, YYNGEE. CDR3 nucleotides: TGTGCCAGCAGCGTAGTATCCGGGGAGCTGTTTTTT. Amino acid sequence: CASSVVSGELFF.

The V call is TRBV6-1, the J call TRBJ2-7; 7 nucleotides match TRBD2. The CDR3 extends over 16 amino acids. V trimming: 3 bases; J trimming: 9 bases; junction bases outside the gene matches: 17. CDR1 MNHNS and CDR2 SASEGT come from the germline V gene. CDR3 region: CASSEWGGYGTGGQYF. CDR3 DNA sequence: TGTGCCAGCAGTGAGTGGGGGGGATATGGGACTGGCGGGCAGTACTTC.

This clone was seen more than once but under ten times. Other DNA sequences of this sample code for an identical CDR3. The J gene is TRBJ2-3, the V gene TRBV6-5, with a possible D match to TRBD2 (5 bases). The CDR3 has 14 residues. The germline V gene has CDR1 MNHEY and CDR2 SVGAGI. Trimming took 0 bases from V and 2 from J, leaving 6 bases between them. This CDR3 reads CASSYSRATDTQYF. CDR3 DNA: TGTGCCAGCAGTTACTCGCGGGCCACAGATACGCAGTATTTT.

This clone came up a few times. The rearrangement joins TRBV5-1 to TRBJ2-2, with 8 nucleotides matching TRBD2. There are 17 residues in the CDR3. Germline V gene sequence: CDR1 SGHRS, CDR2 YFSETQ. The V gene end was trimmed by 4 bases and the J gene end by 1 base; junction bases not matched to a gene: 9. CDR3 DNA sequence: TGCGCCAGCAGCCCTGGGATAGCGGGGATGAACACCGGGGAGCTGTTTTTT. Its protein product is CASSPGIAGMNTGELFF. Drawing the rest from reference TRBV5-1 and TRBJ2-2, the complete variable domain is KAGVTQTPRYLIKTRGQQVTLSCSPISGHRSVSWYQQTPGQGLQFLFEYFSETQRNKGNFPGRFSGRQFSNSRSEMNVSTLELGDSALYLCASSPGIAGMNTGELFFGEGSRLTVL.